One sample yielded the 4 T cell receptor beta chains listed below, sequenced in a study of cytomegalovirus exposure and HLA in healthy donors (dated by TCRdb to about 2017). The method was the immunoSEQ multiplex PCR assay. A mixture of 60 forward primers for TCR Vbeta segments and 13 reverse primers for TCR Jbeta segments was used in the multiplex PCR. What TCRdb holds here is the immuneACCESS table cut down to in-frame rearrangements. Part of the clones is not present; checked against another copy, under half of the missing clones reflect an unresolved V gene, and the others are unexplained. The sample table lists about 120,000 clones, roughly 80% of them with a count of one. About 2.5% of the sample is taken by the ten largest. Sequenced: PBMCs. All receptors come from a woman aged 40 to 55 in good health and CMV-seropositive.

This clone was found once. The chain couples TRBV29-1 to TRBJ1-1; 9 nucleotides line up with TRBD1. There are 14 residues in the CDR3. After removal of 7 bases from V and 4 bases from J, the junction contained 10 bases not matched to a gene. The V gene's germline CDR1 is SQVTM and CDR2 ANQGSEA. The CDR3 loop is CSAWLGDRVTEAFF. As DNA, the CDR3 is TGCAGCGCATGGCTGGGGGACAGGGTCACTGAAGCTTTCTTT.

The CDR3 spells CASSGQGRGDTQYF. CDR3 DNA sequence: TGCGCCAGCAGTGGACAGGGGCGGGGAGATACGCAGTATTTT. The chain uses TRBV5-1 and TRBJ2-3; 9 bases agree with TRBD1. Germline V gene lookup returns CDR1 SGHRS and CDR2 YFSETQ. Germline trimming cut 5 bases from V and 5 bases from J; bases unmatched to any gene: 6. This CDR3 contains 14 residues. The full variable domain, its missing parts supplied by reference TRBV5-1 and TRBJ2-3, is KAGVTQTPRYLIKTRGQQVTLSCSPISGHRSVSWYQQTPGQGLQFLFEYFSETQRNKGNFPGRFSGRQFSNSRSEMNVSTLELGDSALYLCASSGQGRGDTQYFGPGTRLTVL.

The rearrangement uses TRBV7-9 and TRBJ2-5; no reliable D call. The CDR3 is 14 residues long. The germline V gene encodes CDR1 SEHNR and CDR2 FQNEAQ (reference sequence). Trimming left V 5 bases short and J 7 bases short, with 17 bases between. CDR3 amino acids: CASSVDGPFATQYF. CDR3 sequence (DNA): TGTGCCAGCAGCGTAGATGGCCCTTTCGCGACCCAGTACTTC.

DNA of the CDR3: TGTGCCAGCAGCTTCTTGTCCGGTGGGCAGTACTTC. Residues: CASSFLSGGQYF. The chain carries TRBV5-5 and TRBJ2-7; D ambiguous. CDR3 length equals 12 residues. The V gene lost 2 bases and the J gene lost 9 bases, with 12 bases spanning the gap. Germline V gene data show CDR1 as SGHKS and CDR2 as YYEKEE (reference sequence).